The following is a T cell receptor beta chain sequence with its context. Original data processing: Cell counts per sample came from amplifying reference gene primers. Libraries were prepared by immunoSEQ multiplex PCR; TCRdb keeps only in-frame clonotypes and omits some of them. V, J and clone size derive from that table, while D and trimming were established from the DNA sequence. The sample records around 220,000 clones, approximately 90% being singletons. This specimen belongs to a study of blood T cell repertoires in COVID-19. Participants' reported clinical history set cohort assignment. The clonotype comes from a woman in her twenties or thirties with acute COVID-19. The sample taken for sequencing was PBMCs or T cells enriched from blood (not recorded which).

The CDR3 is CASNRQGGNTEAFF. As DNA, the CDR3 is TGTGCCAGCAATCGACAGGGAGGCAACACTGAAGCTTTCTTT. The J gene is TRBJ1-1, the V gene TRBV6-5, with 7 bases identical to TRBD1. With 7 bases clipped from V and 2 bases from J, the junction kept 7 bases outside the gene matches. The CDR3 totals 14 residues. CDR1 and CDR2 (germline): MNHEY, SVGAGI.